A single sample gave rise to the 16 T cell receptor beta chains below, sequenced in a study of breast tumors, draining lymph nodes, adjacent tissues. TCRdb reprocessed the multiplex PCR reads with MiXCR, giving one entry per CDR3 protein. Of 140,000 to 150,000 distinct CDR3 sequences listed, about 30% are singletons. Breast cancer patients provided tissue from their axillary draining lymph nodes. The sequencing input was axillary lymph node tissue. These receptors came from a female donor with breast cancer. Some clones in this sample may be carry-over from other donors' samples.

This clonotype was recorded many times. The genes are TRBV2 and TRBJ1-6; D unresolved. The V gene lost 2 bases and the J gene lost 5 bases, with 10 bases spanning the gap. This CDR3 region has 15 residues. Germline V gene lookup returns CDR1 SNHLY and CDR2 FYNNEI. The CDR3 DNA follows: TGTGCCAGCAGTGAAATAGCCAGCCATAATTCACCCCTCCACTTT. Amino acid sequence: CASSEIASHNSPLHF. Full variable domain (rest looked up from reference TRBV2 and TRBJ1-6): EPEVTQTPSHQVTQMGQEVILRCVPISNHLYFYWYRQILGQKVEFLVSFYNNEISEKSEIFDDQFSVERPDGSNFTLKIRSTKLEDSAMYFCASSEIASHNSPLHFGNGTRLTVT.

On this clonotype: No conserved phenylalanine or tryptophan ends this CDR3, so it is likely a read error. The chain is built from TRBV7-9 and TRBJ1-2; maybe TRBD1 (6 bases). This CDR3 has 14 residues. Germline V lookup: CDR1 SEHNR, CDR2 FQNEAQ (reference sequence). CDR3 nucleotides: TGCGCCAGCATCCCAGCCGGACAGTTCTATGGCTACACCCTC. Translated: CASIPAGQFYGYTL.

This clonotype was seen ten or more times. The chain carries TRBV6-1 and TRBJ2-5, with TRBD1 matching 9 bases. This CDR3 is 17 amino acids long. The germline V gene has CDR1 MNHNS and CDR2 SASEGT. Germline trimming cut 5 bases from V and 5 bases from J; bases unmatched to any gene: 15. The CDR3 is CASSPYSPGQGRETQYF. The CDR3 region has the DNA TGTGCCAGCAGTCCCTATTCTCCGGGACAGGGACGGGAGACCCAGTACTTC.

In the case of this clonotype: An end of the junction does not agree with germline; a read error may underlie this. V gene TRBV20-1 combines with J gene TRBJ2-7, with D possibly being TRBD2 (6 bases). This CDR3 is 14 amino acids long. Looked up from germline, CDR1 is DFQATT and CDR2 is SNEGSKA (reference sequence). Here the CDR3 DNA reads TGCAGTGCAGTATCCGGGAGCGACGCCTGCGAGCAGTGCTTC. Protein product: CSAVSGSDACEQCF.

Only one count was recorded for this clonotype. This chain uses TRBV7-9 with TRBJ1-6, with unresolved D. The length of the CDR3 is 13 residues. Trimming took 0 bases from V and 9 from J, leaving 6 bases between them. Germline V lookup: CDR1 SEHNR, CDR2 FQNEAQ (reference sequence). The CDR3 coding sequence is TGTGCCAGCAGCTTAGCTGACCTTTCACCCCTCCACTTT. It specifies CASSLADLSPLHF.

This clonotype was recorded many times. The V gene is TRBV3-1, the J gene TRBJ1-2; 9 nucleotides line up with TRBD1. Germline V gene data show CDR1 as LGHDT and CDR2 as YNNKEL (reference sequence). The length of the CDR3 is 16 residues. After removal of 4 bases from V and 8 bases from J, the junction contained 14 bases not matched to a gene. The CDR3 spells CASSPQTRQGESGYTF. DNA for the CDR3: TGTGCCAGCAGCCCCCAAACACGACAGGGGGAATCGGGCTACACCTTC. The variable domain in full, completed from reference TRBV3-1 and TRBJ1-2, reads DTAVSQTPKYLVTQMGNDKSIKCEQNLGHDTMYWYKQDSKKFLKIMFSYNNKELIINETVPNRFSPKSPDKAHLNLHINSLELGDSAVYFCASSPQTRQGESGYTFGSGTRLTVV.

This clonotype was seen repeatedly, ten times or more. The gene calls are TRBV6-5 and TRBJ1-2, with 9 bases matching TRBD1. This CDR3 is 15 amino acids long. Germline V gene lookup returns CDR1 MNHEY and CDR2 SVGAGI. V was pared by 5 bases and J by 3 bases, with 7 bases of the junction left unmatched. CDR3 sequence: CASSHAQGAYYGYTF. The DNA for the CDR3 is TGTGCCAGCAGTCACGCACAGGGGGCTTACTATGGCTACACCTTC.

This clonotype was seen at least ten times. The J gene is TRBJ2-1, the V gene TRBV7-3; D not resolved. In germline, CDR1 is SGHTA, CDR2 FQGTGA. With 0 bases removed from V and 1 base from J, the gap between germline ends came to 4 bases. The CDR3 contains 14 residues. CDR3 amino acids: CASSLTTSYNEQFF. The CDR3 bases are TGTGCCAGCAGCTTAACCACGTCCTACAATGAGCAGTTCTTC.

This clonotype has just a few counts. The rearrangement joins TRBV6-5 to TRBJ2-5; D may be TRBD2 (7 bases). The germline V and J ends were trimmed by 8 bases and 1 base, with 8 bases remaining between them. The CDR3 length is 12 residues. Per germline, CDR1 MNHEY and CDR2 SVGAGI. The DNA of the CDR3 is TGTGCCAGCCGGGGGGCCCAAGAGACCCAGTACTTC. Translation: CASRGAQETQYF.

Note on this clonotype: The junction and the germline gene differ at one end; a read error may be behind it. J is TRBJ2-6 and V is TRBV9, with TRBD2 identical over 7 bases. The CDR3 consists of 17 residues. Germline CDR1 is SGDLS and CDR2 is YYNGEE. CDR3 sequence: CAGSVGGTLAGANVLTF. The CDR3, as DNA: TGTGCCGGCAGCGTAGGTGGAACACTAGCGGGGGCCAACGTCCTGACTTTC. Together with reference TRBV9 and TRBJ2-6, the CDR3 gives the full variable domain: DSGVTQTPKHLITATGQRVTLRCSPRSGDLSVYWYQQSLDQGLQFLIQYYNGEERAKGNILERFSAQQFPDLHSELNLSSLELGDSALYFCAGSVGGTLAGANVLTFGAGSRLTVL.

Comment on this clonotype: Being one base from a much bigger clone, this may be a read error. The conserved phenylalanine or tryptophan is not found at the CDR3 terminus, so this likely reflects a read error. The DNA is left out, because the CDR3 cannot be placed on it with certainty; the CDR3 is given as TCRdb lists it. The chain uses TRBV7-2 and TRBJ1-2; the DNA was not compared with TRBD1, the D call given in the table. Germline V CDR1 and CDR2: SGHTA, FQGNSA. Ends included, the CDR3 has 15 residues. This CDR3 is CASSFQTGVDYGYPL.

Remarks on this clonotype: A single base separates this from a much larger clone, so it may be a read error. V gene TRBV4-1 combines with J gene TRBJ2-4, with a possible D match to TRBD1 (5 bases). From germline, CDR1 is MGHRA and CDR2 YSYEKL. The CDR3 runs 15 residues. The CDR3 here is CASSQDSTGKNIPYF. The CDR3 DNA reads TGCGCCAGCAGCCAAGATTCAACAGGAAAAAACATTCCGTACTTC.

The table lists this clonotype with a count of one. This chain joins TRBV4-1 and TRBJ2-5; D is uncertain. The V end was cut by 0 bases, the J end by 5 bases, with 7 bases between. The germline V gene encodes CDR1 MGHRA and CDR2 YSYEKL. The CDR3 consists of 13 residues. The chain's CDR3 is CASSQDPQETQYF. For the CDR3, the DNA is TGCGCCAGCAGCCAAGATCCTCAGGAGACCCAGTACTTC.

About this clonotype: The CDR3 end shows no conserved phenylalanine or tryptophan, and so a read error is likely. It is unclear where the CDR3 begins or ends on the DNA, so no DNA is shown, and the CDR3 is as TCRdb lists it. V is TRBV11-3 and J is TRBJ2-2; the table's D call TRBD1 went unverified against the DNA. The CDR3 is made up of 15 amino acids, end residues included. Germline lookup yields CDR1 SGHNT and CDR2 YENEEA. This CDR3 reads CASSLAGTNTGERMS.

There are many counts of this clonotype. The CDR3 here is CASSLGTTNTEAFF. CDR3 nucleotides: TGTGCCAGCAGCTTGGGGACTACGAACACTGAAGCTTTCTTT. The chain carries TRBV11-2 and TRBJ1-1; D perhaps matches TRBD1 (5 bases). The V gene lost 3 bases and the J gene lost 1 base, with 9 bases spanning the gap. Germline assignment: CDR1 SGHAT and CDR2 FQNNGV. This CDR3 has 14 amino acids. Full variable domain (rest looked up from reference TRBV11-2 and TRBJ1-1): EAGVAQSPRYKIIEKRQSVAFWCNPISGHATLYWYQQILGQGPKLLIQFQNNGVVDDSQLPKDRFSAERLKGVDSTLKIQPAKLEDSAVYLCASSLGTTNTEAFFGQGTRLTVV.

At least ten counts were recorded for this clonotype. The CDR3 sequence is CASSLGDGGNQPQHF. CDR3 bases: TGTGCCAGCAGCTTAGGAGATGGTGGCAATCAGCCCCAGCATTTT. This chain uses TRBV7-9 with TRBJ1-5; the D is unclear. This CDR3 region has 15 residues. V gave up 1 base and J gave up 2 bases, with 9 bases separating them. In germline, CDR1 is SEHNR, CDR2 FQNEAQ (reference sequence).